In its sample, the clone carrying this T cell receptor (beta chain) was seen many times. Relative to the germline gene, one junction end is altered; a read error may explain this. Documented time point: healthy volunteer bleed at 6 weeks. Unfractionated whole blood yielded the extracted total RNA. These data come from a study of human T cells and chemical hapten exposure. This CDR3 is 17 amino acids long. The library attached unique molecular identifiers to individual cDNA molecules. Using its own MiXCR run on the RACE reads, TCRdb lists one record per CDR3 protein. This repertoire shows 44,000 or so distinct CDR3 sequences, 3% to 4% found once; its top ten account for 5.6%.

The chain links TRBV12-3 or TRBV12-4 to TRBJ2-4; a possible D gene is TRBD2 (7 bases). Sequencing was performed on whole blood. This receptor was obtained from a human donor in good health. Some clones in this sample may be carry-over from other donors' samples. The CDR3 DNA reads TGTGCCAGCAGTCTAGCGACGGGGGGCGATTGGAAAAACATTCAGTACTTC. It specifies CASSLATGGDWKNIQYF.